A selection of T cell receptor beta chains follows, all from one sample in a study of T-cell reconstitution after alpha-beta-depleted transplantation in children. MiXCR, run by TCRdb on the PCR reads, gives a single entry per CDR3 protein. The profile covers 200,000 to 250,000 distinct CDR3 sequences, with about 25% appearing a single time and roughly 2.6% taken by the ten largest. The sample consisted of PBMCs, taken before TCRalphabeta/CD19-depleted stem cell transplant. These receptors originate from a girl aged 2-10 years with Fanconi anemia, due to receive a stem cell transplant. Both conserved end residues are part of each CDR3.

V: TRBV7-9; J: TRBJ2-5; CDR3: CARPLEGRRETQYF
V: TRBV20-1; J: TRBJ2-7; CDR3: CSARLPYGAYEQYF
V: TRBV14; J: TRBJ2-7; CDR3: CASSQIPGTSVSSSSYEQYF
V: TRBV6-1; J: TRBJ2-7; CDR3: CASSELGLYGYEQYF
V: TRBV4-1; J: TRBJ2-7; CDR3: CASSQGFFRENNYEQYF
V: TRBV5-1; J: TRBJ2-1; CDR3: CASSSSTSGRFDEQFF
V: TRBV15; J: TRBJ2-1; CDR3: CATSRDLAGNNEQFF
V: TRBV10-3; J: TRBJ2-7; CDR3: CAISESSGAWSYEQYF
V: TRBV10-3; J: TRBJ2-1; CDR3: CAIREGPNNEQFF
V: TRBV15; J: TRBJ2-7; CDR3: CATSGDDYEQYF
V: TRBV29-1; J: TRBJ2-3; CDR3: CSVEEQGAYTQYF
V: TRBV20-1; J: TRBJ2-1; CDR3: CSRPGAGSNEQFF
V: TRBV20-1; J: TRBJ2-3; CDR3: CSARGQGAGTDTQYF
V: TRBV29-1; J: TRBJ1-1; CDR3: CSVERQGRLDTEAFF
V: TRBV28; J: TRBJ2-1; CDR3: CASSTDYNEQFF
V: TRBV20-1; J: TRBJ1-6; CDR3: CSARALLGRVGSNSPLHF
V: TRBV7-6; J: TRBJ2-3; CDR3: CASSWSSGNTDTQYF
V: TRBV20-1; J: TRBJ2-7; CDR3: CSALRGGSYNNEQYF
V: TRBV12-3/TRBV12-4; J: TRBJ2-7; CDR3: CASSPRALSEQYF
V: TRBV12-3/TRBV12-4; J: TRBJ2-5; CDR3: CASSRRGRQETQYF
V: TRBV19; J: TRBJ2-1; CDR3: CASSIGEAVRQFF
V: TRBV7-2; J: TRBJ2-5; CDR3: CASSSDRTYGTQYF